This T cell receptor beta chain appears in the sequencing data of a study of T cell responses to AZD1222 COVID-19 vaccine (dated by TCRdb to the early 2020s). For the study in its entirety: A total of 233 trial participants underwent TCR sequencing, of whom 207 had received two doses of AZD1222 and some 26 had received two doses of the MenACWY control vaccine. Enrollment into the trials was organized by age into subgroups of 18-55, 56-69 and 70-plus years, and those subgroups contained about 160, 30 and 59 TCR-sequenced participants, respectively.

The CDR3 regions of human TCRbeta chains were analyzed by immunosequencing. On the study's bioinformatics: Repertoire TCRs were matched against a reference library of SARS-CoV-2-specific TCRs generated with the MIRA antigen-specificity platform. Breadth was defined as the fraction of unique TCRs that were SARS-CoV-2-associated, and depth was defined as the fraction of total T cells that were SARS-CoV-2-associated. Each spike-specific TCR was assigned to its reactive spike region and to a CD4 or CD8 class using the MIRA data. Log10-transformed breadth and depth values were compared by one-way ANOVA with Sidak's multiple comparisons tests. Held by TCRdb, this immuneACCESS table contains in-frame sequences only and omits some clones. Under half of the omission traces to an unresolved V gene where checked; the cause of the rest is unknown. V, J and clone size reflect that table, while D and trimming were determined from the DNA. The sample yields 130,000 to 150,000 clones; roughly 84% were counted once. The leading ten clones occupy approximately 4.7% of the sample.

General study outcomes and caveats: Participants were mostly white British, with more females than males. The authors suggested clonal diversity may have been underestimated. Conclusions about previously exposed vaccinees were limited because only six AZD1222 recipients were SARS-CoV-2 seropositive at baseline. Because no day 14 peak-response samples were available, the repertoires could be characterized only after the peak T cell response. In the small 56-69-year group, the increase in depth fell short of significance, most likely because of low power. Reportedly, almost half of the unique spike-specific TCRs recognized epitopes lying outside the regions that are mutated in the B.1.351 and B.1.1.7 variants. Vaccine-associated CD4 TCRs spanned the whole spike protein, with dominant responses in regions 160-218 and 743-854. A significant rise in spike-specific TCR breadth and depth was observed after two AZD1222 doses relative to day 0 and relative to MenACWY recipients.

Taken with the paper, the label for time point translates to: about 28 days (+/-7) after the second vaccine dose. AZD1222 recipients whose second dose came at about 4 weeks and those whose second dose came at about 12 weeks were combined into one group, since spike-specific TCR depth and breadth did not differ between the two schedules. Samples from vaccinated people were obtained from the UK trials COV001 and COV002, which included a single-blind randomized controlled phase 2/3 trial of AZD1222 (ChAdOx1 nCoV-19) in healthy adults. For TCRbeta chain sequencing, PBMC samples were collected from trial participants at day 0 and at day 28 after the second dose. Only a few counts were recorded for this clone. Which antigen it targets is not known. Per-base quality was not reported, and no clone a single base away is much larger than it. CDR1 is given as SGHRS and CDR2 as YFSETQ, both from the germline V gene. Trimming accounts for 6 bases at V and 7 bases at J, while the number of junction bases matched to no gene is 12. The CDR3 has 15 amino acids, counting the end cysteine and phenylalanine. Only the CDR3 portion is preserved as DNA: 45 bases, with reading frame beginning at the first base.

The chain links TRBV5-1 with TRBJ2-1; TRBD2 agrees with 8 junctional bases. The clonotype comes from an adult who received the AZD1222 COVID-19 vaccine. Specimen: peripheral blood, collected 28 days after the second AZD1222 dose. Here is the DNA: TGCGCCAGCAATCTGGCGGGGGGTGTAGGAAATGAGCAGTTCTTC. Translated, this gives CASNLAGGVGNEQFF.